This T cell receptor (beta chain) comes out of a study of CD8+CD57+ T cells in acquired aplastic anemia. As for the study in general: Yields of DNA that came from sorted CD4+ and CD8+ cells averaged roughly 3.2 ug.

Investigators profiled TCR beta VDJ and CDR3 from genomic DNA template. TCRdb independently ran MiXCR on the reads; one entry per CDR3 protein. The sample consists of 120,000 or so distinct CDR3 sequences, over 30% of them appearing once. As regards this clonotype: The antigen is not known.

CDR1 SEHNR and CDR2 FQNEAQ come from the germline V gene (reference sequence). The junction had 4 bases not matched to a gene; V was cut back by 2 bases and J by 7 bases. This CDR3 is 13 amino acids long. The study's findings and limits: Patients shared under 30 CD8+ CDR3 sequences with controls. A significant difference in CD8+ Simpson's diversity between patients and controls was not found.

Sequencing involved patients with CD8+CD57+ cell expansion previously shown by flow cytometry. The genes are TRBV7-9 and TRBJ1-2; 7 positions agree with TRBD1. The sequence was collected from a human donor with aplastic anemia. Input material: sorted CD4+, CD8+, or CD8+CD57+ T cells (not recorded which) from PBMCs. The DNA for the CDR3 is TGTGCCAGCAGCTTATCACAGGGGACTGGCTACACCTTC. This encodes CASSLSQGTGYTF. The full variable domain, with the rest looked up from reference TRBV7-9 and TRBJ1-2, is DTGVSQNPRHKITKRGQNVTFRCDPISEHNRLYWYRQTLGQGPEFLTYFQNEAQLEKSRLLSDRFSAERPKGSFSTLEIQRTEQGDSAMYLCASSLSQGTGYTFGSGTRLTVV.